This T cell receptor (beta chain) was recovered during a study of graft-versus-host responses after intestinal transplantation. V lost 2 bases, J lost 8 bases, and 16 bases lay in between. The CDR3 consists of 16 residues. Germline V CDR1 and CDR2: MGHRA, YSYEKL. Using immunoSEQ multiplex PCR, the repertoire was profiled, and TCRdb retains in-frame clones only, with some absent. This sample has around 76,000 clones, with 94% found just once. A remark on this clone: Antigen: not known.

The clonotype comes from a human donor who received an intestinal transplant. The V and J genes are TRBV4-1 and TRBJ1-6; no clear D gene. Sequencing was performed on unstimulated CD8+ T cells sorted from spleen or lymph node cells, taken before intestinal transplant. CDR3 sequence reads: CASSQSPGSVDSPLHF. CDR3 nucleotide sequence: TGCGCCAGCAGCCAATCCCCGGGGTCAGTTGATTCACCCCTCCACTTT.